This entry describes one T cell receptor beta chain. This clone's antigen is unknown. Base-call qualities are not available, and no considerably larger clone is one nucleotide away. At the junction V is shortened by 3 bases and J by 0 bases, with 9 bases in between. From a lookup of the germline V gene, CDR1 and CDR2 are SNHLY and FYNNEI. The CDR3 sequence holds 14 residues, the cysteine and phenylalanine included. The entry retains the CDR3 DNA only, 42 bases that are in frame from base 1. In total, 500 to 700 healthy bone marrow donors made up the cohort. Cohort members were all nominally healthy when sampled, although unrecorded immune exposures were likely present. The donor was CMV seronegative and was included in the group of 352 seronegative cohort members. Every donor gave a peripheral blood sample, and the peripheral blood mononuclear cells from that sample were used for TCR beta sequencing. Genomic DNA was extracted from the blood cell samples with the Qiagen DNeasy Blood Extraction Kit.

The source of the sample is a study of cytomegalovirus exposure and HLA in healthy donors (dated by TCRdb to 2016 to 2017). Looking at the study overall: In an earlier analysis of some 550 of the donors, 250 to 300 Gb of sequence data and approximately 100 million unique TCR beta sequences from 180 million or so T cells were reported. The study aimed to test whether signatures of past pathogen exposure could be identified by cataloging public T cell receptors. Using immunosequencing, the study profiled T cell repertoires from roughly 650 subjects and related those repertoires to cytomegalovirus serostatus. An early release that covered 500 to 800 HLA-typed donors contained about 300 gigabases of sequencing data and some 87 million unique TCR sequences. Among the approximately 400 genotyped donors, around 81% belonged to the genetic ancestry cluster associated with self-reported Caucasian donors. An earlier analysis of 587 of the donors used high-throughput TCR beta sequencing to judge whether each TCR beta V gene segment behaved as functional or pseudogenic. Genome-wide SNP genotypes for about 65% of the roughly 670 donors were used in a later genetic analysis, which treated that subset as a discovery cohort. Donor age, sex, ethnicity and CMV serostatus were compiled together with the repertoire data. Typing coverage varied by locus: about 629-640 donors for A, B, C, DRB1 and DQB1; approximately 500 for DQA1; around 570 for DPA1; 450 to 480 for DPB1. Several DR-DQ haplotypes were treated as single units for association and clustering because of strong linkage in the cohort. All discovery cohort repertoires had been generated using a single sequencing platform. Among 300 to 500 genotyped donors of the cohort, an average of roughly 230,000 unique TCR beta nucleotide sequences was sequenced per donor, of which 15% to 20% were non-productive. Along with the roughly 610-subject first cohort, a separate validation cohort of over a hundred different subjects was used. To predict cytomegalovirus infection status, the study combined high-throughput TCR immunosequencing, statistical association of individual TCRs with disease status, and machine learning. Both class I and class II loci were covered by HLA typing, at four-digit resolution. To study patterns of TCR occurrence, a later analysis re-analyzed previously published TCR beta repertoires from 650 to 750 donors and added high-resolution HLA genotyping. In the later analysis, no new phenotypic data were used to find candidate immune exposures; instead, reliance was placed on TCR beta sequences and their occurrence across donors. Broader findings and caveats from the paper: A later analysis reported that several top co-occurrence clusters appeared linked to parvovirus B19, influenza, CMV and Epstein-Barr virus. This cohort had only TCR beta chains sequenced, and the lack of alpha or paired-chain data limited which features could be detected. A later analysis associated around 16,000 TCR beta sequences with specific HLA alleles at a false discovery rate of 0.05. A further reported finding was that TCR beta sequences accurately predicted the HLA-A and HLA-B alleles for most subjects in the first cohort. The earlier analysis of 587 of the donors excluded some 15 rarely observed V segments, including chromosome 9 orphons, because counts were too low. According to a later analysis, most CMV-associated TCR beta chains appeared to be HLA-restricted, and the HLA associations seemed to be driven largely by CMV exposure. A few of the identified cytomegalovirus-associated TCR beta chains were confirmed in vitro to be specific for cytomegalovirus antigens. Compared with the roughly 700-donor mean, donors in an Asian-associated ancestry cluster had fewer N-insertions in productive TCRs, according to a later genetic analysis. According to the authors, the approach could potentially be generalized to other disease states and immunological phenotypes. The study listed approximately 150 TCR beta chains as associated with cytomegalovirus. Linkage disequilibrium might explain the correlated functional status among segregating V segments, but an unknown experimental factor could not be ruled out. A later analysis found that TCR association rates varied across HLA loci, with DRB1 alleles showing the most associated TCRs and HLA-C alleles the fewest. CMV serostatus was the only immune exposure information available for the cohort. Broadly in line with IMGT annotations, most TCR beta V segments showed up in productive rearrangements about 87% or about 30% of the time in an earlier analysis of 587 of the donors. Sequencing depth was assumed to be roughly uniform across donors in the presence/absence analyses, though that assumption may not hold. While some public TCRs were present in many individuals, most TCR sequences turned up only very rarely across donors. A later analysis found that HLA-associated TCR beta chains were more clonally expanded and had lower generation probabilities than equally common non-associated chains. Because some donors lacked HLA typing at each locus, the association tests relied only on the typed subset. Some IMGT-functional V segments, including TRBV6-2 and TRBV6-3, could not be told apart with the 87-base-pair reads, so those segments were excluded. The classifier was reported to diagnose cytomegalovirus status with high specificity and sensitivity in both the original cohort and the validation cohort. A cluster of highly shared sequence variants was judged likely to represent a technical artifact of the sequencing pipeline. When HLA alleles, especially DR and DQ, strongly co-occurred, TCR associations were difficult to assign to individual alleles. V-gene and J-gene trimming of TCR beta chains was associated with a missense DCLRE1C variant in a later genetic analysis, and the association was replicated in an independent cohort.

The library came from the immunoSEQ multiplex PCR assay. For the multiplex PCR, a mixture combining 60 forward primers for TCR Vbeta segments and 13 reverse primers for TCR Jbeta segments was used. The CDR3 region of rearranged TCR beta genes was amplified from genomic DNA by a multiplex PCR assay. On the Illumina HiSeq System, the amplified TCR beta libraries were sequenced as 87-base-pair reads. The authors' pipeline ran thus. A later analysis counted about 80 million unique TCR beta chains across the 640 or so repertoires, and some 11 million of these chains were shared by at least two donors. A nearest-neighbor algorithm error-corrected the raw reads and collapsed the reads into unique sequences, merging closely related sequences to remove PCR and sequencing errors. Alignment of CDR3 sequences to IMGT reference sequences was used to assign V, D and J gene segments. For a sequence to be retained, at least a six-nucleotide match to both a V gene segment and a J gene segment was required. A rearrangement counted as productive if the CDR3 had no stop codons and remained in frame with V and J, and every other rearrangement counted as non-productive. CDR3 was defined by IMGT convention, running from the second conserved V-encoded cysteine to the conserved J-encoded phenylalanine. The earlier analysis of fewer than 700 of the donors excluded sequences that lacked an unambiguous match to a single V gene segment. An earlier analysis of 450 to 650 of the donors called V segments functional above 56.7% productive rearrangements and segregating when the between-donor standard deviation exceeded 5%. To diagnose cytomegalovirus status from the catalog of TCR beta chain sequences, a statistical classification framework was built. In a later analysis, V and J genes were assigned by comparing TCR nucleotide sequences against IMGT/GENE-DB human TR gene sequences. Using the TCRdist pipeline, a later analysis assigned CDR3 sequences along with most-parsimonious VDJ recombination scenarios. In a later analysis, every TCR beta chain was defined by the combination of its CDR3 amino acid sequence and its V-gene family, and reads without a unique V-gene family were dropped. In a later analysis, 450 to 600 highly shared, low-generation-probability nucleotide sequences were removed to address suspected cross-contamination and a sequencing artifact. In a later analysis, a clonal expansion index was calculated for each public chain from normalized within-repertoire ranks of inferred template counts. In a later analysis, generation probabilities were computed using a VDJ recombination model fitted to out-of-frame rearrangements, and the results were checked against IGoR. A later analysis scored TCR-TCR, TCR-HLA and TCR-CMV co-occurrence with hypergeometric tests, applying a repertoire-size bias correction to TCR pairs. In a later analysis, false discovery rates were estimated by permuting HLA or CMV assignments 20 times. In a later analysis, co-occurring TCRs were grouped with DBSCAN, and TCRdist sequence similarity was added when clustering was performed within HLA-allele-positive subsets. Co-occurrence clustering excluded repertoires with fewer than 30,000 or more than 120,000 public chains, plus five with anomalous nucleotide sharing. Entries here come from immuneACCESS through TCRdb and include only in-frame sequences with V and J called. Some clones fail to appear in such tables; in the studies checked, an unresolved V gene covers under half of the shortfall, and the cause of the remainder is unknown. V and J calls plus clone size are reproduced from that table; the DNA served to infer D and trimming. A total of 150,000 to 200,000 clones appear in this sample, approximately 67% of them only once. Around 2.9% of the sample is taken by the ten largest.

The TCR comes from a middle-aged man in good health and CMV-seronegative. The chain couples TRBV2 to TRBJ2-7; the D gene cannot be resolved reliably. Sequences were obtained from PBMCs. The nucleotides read TGTGCCAGCAGTGACCGGTCTAGCTCCTACGAGCAGTACTTC. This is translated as CASSDRSSSYEQYF.